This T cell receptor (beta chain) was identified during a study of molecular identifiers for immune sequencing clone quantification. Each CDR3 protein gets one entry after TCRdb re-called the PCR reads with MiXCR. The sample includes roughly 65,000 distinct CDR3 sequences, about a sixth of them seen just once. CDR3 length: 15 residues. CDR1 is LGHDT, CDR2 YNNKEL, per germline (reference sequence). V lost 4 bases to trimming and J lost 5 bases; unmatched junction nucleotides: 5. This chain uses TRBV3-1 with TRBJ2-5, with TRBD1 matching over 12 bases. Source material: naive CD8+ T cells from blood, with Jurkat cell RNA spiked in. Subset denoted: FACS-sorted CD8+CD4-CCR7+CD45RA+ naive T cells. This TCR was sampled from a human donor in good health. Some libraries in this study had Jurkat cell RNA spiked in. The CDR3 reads CASSLQGQGAETQYF. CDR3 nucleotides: TGTGCCAGCAGCCTACAGGGACAGGGGGCTGAGACCCAGTACTTC.